A selection of T cell receptor beta chains follows, all from one sample in a study of post-analysis software for immune sequencing data. In TCRdb, the PCR reads were re-called with MiXCR into one record per CDR3 protein. The sample holds about 150,000 distinct CDR3 sequences, about 30% seen once. The specimen sequenced was blood. The receptors were gathered from a girl aged 10 to 17 with multiple sclerosis. Each CDR3 is given without its conserved first and last residue.

15 | TRBV28 | ASRTPKRESRDWSQY
11 | TRBV29-1 | SVRTGRGTEQY
11 | TRBV7-2 | ASSLKSTQGYT
14 | TRBV19 | ASSIVAGGGTDTQY
9 | TRBV28 | ASTTNQPQH
13 | TRBV7-7 | ASSPSRGDRETQY
12 | TRBV12-3/TRBV12-4 | ASRNLDLDYGYT
11 | TRBV5-1 | ASSGGGPVEQF
14 | TRBV11-2 | ASSPNVFARTDTQY
14 | TRBV6-5 | ASSGTDGVYYNEQF
13 | TRBV12-3/TRBV12-4 | ASRTGALQGETQY
9 | TRBV30 | AWKQIYGYT
11 | TRBV12-3/TRBV12-4 | ASSYTGTDAEY
16 | TRBV14 | ASSHTRQGILSGGEQY
12 | TRBV10-3 | AVSGTLSNQPQH
14 | TRBV20-1 | SARDPYRDPTDTQY
14 | TRBV2 | ASSGLTGTSAYEQY
10 | TRBV29-1 | SVGRGTDTQY
10 | TRBV12-3/TRBV12-4 | ASSLERVRWY
9 | TRBV6-5 | ASRTVDTQY
13 | TRBV6-2/TRBV6-3 | ASSYRTSSKNIQY
13 | TRBV7-2 | ASSSGQGLDYGYT
13 | TRBV6-6 | ASSIRDSGRETQY
13 | TRBV9 | ASSPSGGINQPQH
15 | TRBV25-1 | ASSGPRVGGGTGELF
14 | TRBV15 | ATSRIPPREGQPQH
11 | TRBV3-1 | ASCRGSGTEAF
13 | TRBV28 | ASSAGLLANYDYT
12 | TRBV20-1 | SARGLAGDHEQF
17 | TRBV24-1 | ATSESTGTDFTKRYEQY
10 | TRBV30 | AWSPVTDTQY
13 | TRBV2 | ASKDRDSDNSSLH
11 | TRBV6-6 | ASRTGQRYGYT
10 | TRBV7-2 | ATRLELSEQY
12 | TRBV12-3/TRBV12-4 | ASNSTGTLYEQF
13 | TRBV5-1 | ASSLEAGRGDTQY
13 | TRBV7-9 | ASSRTSGSNNEQF
11 | TRBV14 | ASSQGGWSEQY
13 | TRBV3-1 | ASSPSGTSYNEQF
12 | TRBV11-2 | ASSLEASTHTQY
15 | TRBV6-5 | ASSYEGNRGPKETQY
11 | TRBV12-3/TRBV12-4 | ASSLVTSTEAF
12 | TRBV6-1 | AGRQTSVADTQY
10 | TRBV20-1 | SASWATYEQY
13 | TRBV6-5 | ASSYGGQGSYGYT
11 | TRBV5-8 | VSSLAGRETQY
14 | TRBV27 | ANSAARGKGTDTQY
12 | TRBV3-1 | ASSQHGEGNEQF
16 | TRBV7-2 | ASSSRGPSGRATDEQF
17 | TRBV12-3/TRBV12-4 | ASQKPGLAGRSSYNEQF
12 | TRBV20-1 | SAAGTSRVKGYT
12 | TRBV6-1 | ASSEVIWPVTQY
10 | TRBV29-1 | NVVPDTDTQY
14 | TRBV28 | ASSSPGPDSSYEQY
12 | TRBV12-3/TRBV12-4 | ASGLVSGPDTQY